Presented here are 8 T cell receptor beta chains from one specimen sequenced in a study of cytomegalovirus exposure and HLA in healthy donors. Assay: immunoSEQ multiplex PCR; the TCRdb copy retains only in-frame clones and omits some. The profile shows 110,000 to 150,000 clones, over 90% of them singletons. The sample was PBMCs. These receptors all come from a man aged 18 to 30 in good health and CMV-seropositive.

The V gene is TRBV6-5, the J gene TRBJ2-2; D not resolved. The germline CDR1 and CDR2 sequences are MNHEY and SVGAGI. With 2 bases removed from V and 5 bases from J, the gap between germline ends came to 6 bases. This CDR3 has 13 amino acids. The CDR3 here is CASSYAGTGELFF. For the CDR3, the DNA is TGTGCCAGCAGTTACGCCGGTACCGGGGAGCTGTTTTTT.

The chain has TRBV27 and TRBJ2-3; D is unresolved. V lost 3 bases to trimming and J lost 0 bases, with 7 bases between them. In germline, CDR1 is MNHEY, CDR2 SMNVEV (reference sequence). This CDR3 region has 14 residues. Here the CDR3 reads CASSFGTSTDTQYF. The DNA of the CDR3 is TGTGCCAGCAGTTTCGGTACTAGCACAGATACGCAGTATTTT.

A single count supports this clone. J is TRBJ2-1 and V is TRBV6-6; 9 bases are a match to TRBD1. Per germline, CDR1 MNHNY and CDR2 SVGAGI (reference sequence). The CDR3 loop spans 15 amino acids. V was pared by 6 bases and J by 4 bases, with 7 bases of the junction left unmatched. CDR3 DNA: TGTGCCAGCAGGGGGGGACAGGGCGAGTACAATGAGCAGTTCTTC. Translation gives CASRGGQGEYNEQFF.

J is TRBJ2-3 and V is TRBV12-2; TRBD2 was called by the table and not checked on the DNA. TRBV12-2 is described as a pseudogene. This CDR3 is 18 amino acids long. CDR3 sequence: CASRAGVGRFGVTDTQYF. The CDR3 DNA reads as TGTGCAAGTCGAGCGGGAGTGGGTCGGTTTGGTGTCACAGATACGCAGTATTTT.

The chain employs TRBV30 and TRBJ2-5, with D unclear. V lost 1 base to trimming and J lost 1 base, with 10 bases between them. The CDR3 covers 14 residues. CDR1 GTSNPN and CDR2 SVGIG come from the germline V gene (reference sequence). The chain's CDR3 is CAWSGVGIQETQYF. The CDR3 DNA sequence: TGTGCCTGGAGTGGGGTGGGCATCCAAGAGACCCAGTACTTC.

This sequence joins TRBV5-1 and TRBJ2-7; 8 bases fit TRBD1. Germline V gene sequence: CDR1 SGHRS, CDR2 YFSETQ. This CDR3 spans 13 amino acids. V gave up 1 base and J gave up 3 bases; unmatched junction bases: 0. This CDR3 reads CASSLTGGYEQYF. The CDR3 region has the DNA TGCGCCAGCAGCTTGACAGGGGGCTACGAGCAGTACTTC.

This chain joins TRBV6-1 and TRBJ1-5; D perhaps matches TRBD1 (5 bases). The CDR3 runs to 17 residues. Germline V gene lookup returns CDR1 MNHNS and CDR2 SASEGT. Trimming left V 3 bases short and J 1 base short, with 16 bases between. CDR3 sequence: CASSDRTQGSSNQPQHF. In nucleotides, the CDR3 is TGTGCCAGCAGTGACAGGACCCAGGGATCGAGCAATCAGCCCCAGCATTTT.

The chain is built from TRBV7-9 and TRBJ1-2, with D tentatively TRBD1 (5 bases). V dropped 5 bases and J dropped 6 bases, with 13 bases sitting between them. This CDR3 is 13 amino acids long. Germline CDR1 is SEHNR and CDR2 is FQNEAQ (reference sequence). The chain's CDR3 is CASSLRAGNGYTF. CDR3 coding DNA: TGTGCCAGCAGCCTGCGTGCAGGGAATGGCTACACCTTC.